A selection of T cell receptor beta chains follows, all from one sample in a study of metastatic and nonmetastatic thyroid tumors. TCRdb redid the clone calls on the PCR reads using MiXCR. Found here are thousands of clones, about 25% of them singletons; the top ten hold roughly an eighth. Source material: adjacent normal tissue. All receptors come from a female donor with papillary thyroid cancer or a benign thyroid nodule (not recorded which). Some clones in this sample may be carry-over from other donors' samples. The CDR3 runs from the conserved cysteine through the conserved F or W. D genes are given only for firm matches. For some rows the clone size is stated as once, few or many, or as a class when expanded; others skip it.

TRBJ2-3	medium-sized	TRBV11-2	.	CASSPTLYTDTQYF	TGTGCCAGCAGCCCAACGCTTTACACAGATACGCAGTATTTT
TRBJ2-7	large	TRBV2	.	CASREDRMSYEQYF	TGTGCCAGCAGGGAAGACAGGATGTCCTACGAGCAGTACTTC
TRBJ1-3	medium-sized	TRBV19	.	CASSSVSSGNTIYF	TGTGCCAGTAGTTCCGTCAGCTCTGGAAACACCATATATTTT
TRBJ1-5	medium-sized	TRBV28	.	CASSGRGDRYNQPQHF	TGTGCCAGCAGTGGGAGGGGGGACCGCTACAATCAGCCCCAGCATTTT
TRBJ2-7	many	TRBV14	.	CASSQGSSWTRLSCEQYF	TGTGCCAGCAGCCAAGGGTCCTCGTGGACAAGGCTCTCCTGCGAGCAGTACTTC
TRBJ2-7	.	TRBV20-1	.	CSAAISGREVGEQYF	TGCAGTGCCGCCATCTCGGGCAGGGAGGTAGGCGAGCAGTACTTC
TRBJ1-6	.	TRBV9	TRBD1	CASSLRDSHSPLHF	TGTGCCAGCAGCCTTAGGGACAGCCATTCACCCCTCCACTTT
TRBJ2-7	many	TRBV29-1	TRBD2	CSVESGLGAYEQYF	TGCAGCGTTGAATCGGGACTAGGGGCCTACGAGCAGTACTTC
TRBJ2-2	few	TRBV6-1	TRBD1	CASSAGQGDTGELFF	TGTGCCAGCAGTGCTGGACAGGGGGACACCGGGGAGCTGTTTTTT
TRBJ2-1	.	TRBV27	.	CASRGAPSSYNEQFF	TGTGCCAGCAGGGGGGCCCCTAGCTCCTACAATGAGCAGTTCTTC
TRBJ2-1	many	TRBV5-1	.	CASRTGLAGRNEQFF	TGCGCCAGCAGGACGGGGCTGGCGGGACGTAATGAGCAGTTCTTC
TRBJ2-6	.	TRBV29-1	TRBD1	CSAQDRGPSGANVLTF	TGCAGCGCTCAGGACAGGGGGCCCTCCGGGGCCAACGTCCTGACTTTC
TRBJ2-1	few	TRBV5-1	.	CASSLAGSTYNEQFF	TGCGCCAGCAGCTTGGCGGGCAGTACCTACAATGAGCAGTTCTTC
TRBJ1-5	.	TRBV13	.	CASSLRGFGDQPQHF	TGTGCCAGCAGCTTAAGGGGTTTCGGGGATCAGCCCCAGCATTTT
TRBJ1-4	.	TRBV25-1	.	CASRTNEKLFF	TGTGCCAGCAGAACTAATGAAAAACTGTTTTTT
TRBJ1-4	medium-sized	TRBV15	.	CATSRATAANEKLFF	TGTGCCACCAGCAGAGCGACGGCTGCTAATGAAAAACTGTTTTTT
TRBJ2-5	.	TRBV5-4	.	CASSWGPGGETHYF	TGTGCCAGCAGCTGGGGTCCAGGAGGAGAGACCCATTACTTT
TRBJ2-3	.	TRBV11-2	TRBD1	CASSGQGIRADTQYF	TGTGCCAGCAGCGGACAGGGGATACGGGCAGATACGCAGTATTTT
TRBJ2-7	.	TRBV7-6	TRBD1	CASSSGTGFYEQYF	TGTGCCAGCAGCAGTGGGACAGGGTTCTACGAGCAGTACTTC
TRBJ2-5	.	TRBV5-1	TRBD2	CASSSGGETQYF	TGCGCCAGCAGCAGCGGGGGAGAGACCCAGTACTTC
TRBJ2-5	many	TRBV3-1	TRBD2	CASSARLAGAKETQYF	TGTGCCAGCAGCGCCCGACTAGCGGGAGCAAAAGAGACCCAGTACTTC
TRBJ2-3	many	TRBV7-3	.	CASSLNSGQSTDTQYF	TGTGCCAGCAGCTTAAATAGTGGACAGAGCACAGATACGCAGTATTTT
TRBJ2-7	medium-sized	TRBV3-1	TRBD2	CASSSHAGGPYEQYF	TGTGCCAGCAGCTCCCACGCGGGAGGGCCGTACGAGCAGTACTTC
TRBJ1-6	medium-sized	TRBV12-3/TRBV12-4	.	CASSLARGSNSPLHF	TGTGCCAGCAGTTTAGCCCGGGGTTCTAATTCACCCCTCCACTTT
TRBJ1-1	medium-sized	TRBV5-1	.	CASSLLGDEAFF	TGCGCCAGCAGCTTGTTGGGGGATGAAGCTTTCTTT
TRBJ2-5	.	TRBV7-8	.	CASSLGHEETQYF	TGTGCCAGCAGCTTGGGTCATGAGGAGACCCAGTACTTC
TRBJ1-2	medium-sized	TRBV12-3/TRBV12-4	.	CASSLPRTDTGYTF	TGTGCCAGCAGTCTCCCCCGGACAGATACTGGCTACACCTTC
TRBJ2-3	medium-sized	TRBV24-1	.	CATSDSDTTSTDTQYF	TGTGCCACCAGTGATTCTGACACCACTAGCACAGATACGCAGTATTTT
TRBJ1-1	medium-sized	TRBV24-1	TRBD1	CATRGDRGGGTEAFF	TGTGCCACCAGGGGGGACAGGGGCGGTGGCACTGAAGCTTTCTTT
TRBJ2-2	many	TRBV4-1	TRBD2	CASSQSGRNTGELFF	TGCGCCAGCAGCCAGAGCGGGAGGAACACCGGGGAGCTGTTTTTT
TRBJ1-2	medium-sized	TRBV6-1	.	CASSLGTGYTF	TGTGCCAGCAGTCTGGGGACAGGCTACACCTTC
TRBJ1-3	.	TRBV20-1	.	CSANSGNTIYF	TGCAGTGCCAACTCTGGAAACACCATATATTTT
TRBJ2-2	.	TRBV5-4	TRBD2	CASGLGLAGDGTGELFF	TGTGCCAGCGGCCTTGGACTAGCGGGGGATGGCACCGGGGAGCTGTTTTTT
TRBJ2-2	.	TRBV6-5	.	CASSDSISGDSGELFF	TGTGCCAGCAGTGACTCGATTTCAGGCGACTCCGGGGAACTGTTTTTT
TRBJ2-1	once	TRBV11-2	.	CASSLDCQYNEQFF	TGTGCCAGCAGCTTGGATTGCCAGTACAATGAGCAGTTCTTC
TRBJ1-4	.	TRBV15	.	CSTSRLMGGARIEKLFF	TGTTCCACCAGCAGGCTTATGGGGGGCGCGAGGATTGAAAAGCTGTTTTTT
TRBJ2-7	few	TRBV6-4	.	CASSPGRGFSYEQYF	TGTGCCAGCAGTCCGGGACGGGGCTTTTCCTACGAGCAGTACTTC
TRBJ2-7	.	TRBV6-1	.	CASSEGGPISYEQYF	TGTGCCAGCAGTGAAGGGGGGCCTATATCCTACGAGCAGTACTTC
TRBJ2-1	many	TRBV29-1	.	CSAKAPDYNEQFF	TGCAGCGCCAAAGCCCCCGATTACAATGAGCAGTTCTTC
TRBJ2-2	.	TRBV5-1	.	CASSLVPIANTGELFF	TGCGCCAGCAGCTTGGTTCCCATCGCGAACACCGGGGAGCTGTTTTTT